This paragraph covers one T cell receptor (beta chain) sequence. The antigen remains unidentified. Germline CDR1 and CDR2: SGHDT and YYEEEE. V gave up 3 bases and J gave up 4 bases, with 10 bases separating them. The CDR3 consists of 13 residues. Measured with immunoSEQ multiplex PCR; TCRdb has only the in-frame clones, and not every one. The sample holds roughly 63,000 clones, 85% to 90% seen once. The data are from a study of OX40 agonist ivuxolimab in advanced cancers. Study-wide points: Low normalized T-cell clonal expansion also characterized some of the nonresponders. In the 0.1 to 3.0 mg/kg range, CD4+ and CD8+ blood T cells had expanded clonally by week 6. Researchers report that CD8+ T cells had, on average, more expanded clones than CD4+.

This TCR derives from an adult with an advanced solid tumor such as melanoma, head and neck, liver or kidney cancer. The source was CD4+ or CD8+ T cells sorted from blood, collected in a trial of the OX40 agonist ivuxolimab. V usage is TRBV5-6 and J usage is TRBJ1-1; perhaps TRBD1 as D (6 bases). CDR3 sequence: CASSWGGGTEAFF. In DNA, the CDR3 is TGTGCCAGCAGCTGGGGGGGCGGCACTGAAGCTTTCTTT. The entire variable domain, with the rest obtained from reference TRBV5-6 and TRBJ1-1, is as follows: DAGVTQSPTHLIKTRGQQVTLRCSPKSGHDTVSWYQQALGQGPQFIFQYYEEEERQRGNFPDRFSGHQFPNYSSELNVNALLLGDSALYLCASSWGGGTEAFFGQGTRLTVV.